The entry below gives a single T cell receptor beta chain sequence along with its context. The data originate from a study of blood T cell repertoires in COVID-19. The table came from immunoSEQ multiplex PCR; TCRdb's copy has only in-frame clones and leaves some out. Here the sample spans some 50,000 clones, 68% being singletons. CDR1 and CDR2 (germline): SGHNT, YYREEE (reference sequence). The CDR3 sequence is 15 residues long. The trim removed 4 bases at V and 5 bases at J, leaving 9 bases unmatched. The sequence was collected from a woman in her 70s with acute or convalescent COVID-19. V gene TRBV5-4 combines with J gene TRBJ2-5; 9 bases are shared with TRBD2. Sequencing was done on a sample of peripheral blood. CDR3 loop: CASSTSSGTKETQYF. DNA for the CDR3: TGTGCCAGCAGCACATCTAGCGGGACCAAGGAGACCCAGTACTTC. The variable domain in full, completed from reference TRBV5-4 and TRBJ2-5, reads ETGVTQSPTHLIKTRGQQVTLRCSSQSGHNTVSWYQQALGQGPQFIFQYYREEENGRGNFPPRFSGLQFPNYSSELNVNALELDDSALYLCASSTSSGTKETQYFGPGTRLLVL.